This entry is about one T cell receptor (beta chain). This CDR3 comprises 13 residues. CDR1 LNHNV and CDR2 YYDKDF come from the germline V gene (reference sequence). Trimming pared 1 base from V and 3 bases from J, leaving 6 bases between. The table came from immunoSEQ multiplex PCR; TCRdb's copy has only in-frame clones and leaves some out. The sample has 30,000 to 35,000 clones, about 90% seen once. This record comes from a study of T cell changes during pregnancy in multiple sclerosis. The receptor comes from a female donor with multiple sclerosis, enrolled in a pregnancy study. Sample: CD8+ T cells from peripheral blood mononuclear cells, taken in the third trimester of pregnancy. The V and J genes are TRBV15 and TRBJ1-1; D call uncertain. CDR3: CATSRGGDTEAFF. CDR3 sequence (DNA): TGTGCCACCAGCAGAGGAGGAGACACTGAAGCTTTCTTT.